The sequence of this T cell receptor (beta chain) was determined in a study of early stage breast cancer tumors. Trimming removed 1 base at V and 1 base at J, with 8 bases between. This CDR3 has 14 residues. Germline CDR1 reads SGHTA; CDR2 reads FQGNSA. Clones were read by immunoSEQ multiplex PCR, and TCRdb kept only the in-frame ones, dropping some. This table holds tens of thousands of clones, around 67% found once. The sequencing sample was made of blood. The chain uses TRBV7-2 and TRBJ2-7, with unresolved D. The TCR originated in a person aged 40 to 50 with breast cancer. In DNA, the CDR3 is TGTGCCAGCAGCTTAGACCACAATTCCTACGAGCAGTACTTC. As protein: CASSLDHNSYEQYF.